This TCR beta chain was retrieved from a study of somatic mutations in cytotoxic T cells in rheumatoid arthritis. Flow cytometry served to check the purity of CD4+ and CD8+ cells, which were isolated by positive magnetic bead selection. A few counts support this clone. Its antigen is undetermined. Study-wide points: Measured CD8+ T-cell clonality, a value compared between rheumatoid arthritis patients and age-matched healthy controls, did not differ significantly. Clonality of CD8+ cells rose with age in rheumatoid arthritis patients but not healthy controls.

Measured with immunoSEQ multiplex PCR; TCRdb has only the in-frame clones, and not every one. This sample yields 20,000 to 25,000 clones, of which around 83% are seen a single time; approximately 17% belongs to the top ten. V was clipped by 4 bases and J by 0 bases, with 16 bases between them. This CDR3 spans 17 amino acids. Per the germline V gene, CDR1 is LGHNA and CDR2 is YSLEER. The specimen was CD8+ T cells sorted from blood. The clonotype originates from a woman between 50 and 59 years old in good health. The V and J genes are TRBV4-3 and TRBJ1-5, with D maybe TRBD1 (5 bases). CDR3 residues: CASSPGLLGVSNQPQHF. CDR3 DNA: TGCGCCAGCAGCCCGGGACTTCTGGGGGTTAGCAATCAGCCCCAGCATTTT.